Below, one T cell receptor beta chain is given with its context. Libraries were prepared by immunoSEQ multiplex PCR; TCRdb keeps only in-frame clonotypes and omits some of them. Found here are around 230,000 clones, around 94% of them singletons; the top ten hold about 1.6%. This entry belongs to a study of control samples from healthy donors and cancer patients. The receptor's source is a man aged 45-65 years in good health. The sequencing input was blood.

The CDR3, as DNA: TGTGCCAGCAGCTGGACTAGCGGGGGGACTAACAATGAGCAGTTCTTC. Translation gives CASSWTSGGTNNEQFF. The V gene is TRBV11-3, the J gene TRBJ2-1; 14 nucleotides agree with TRBD2. Looked up from germline, CDR1 is SGHNT and CDR2 is YENEEA. J was trimmed by 5 bases and V by 4 bases; bases with no gene match: 4. The CDR3 is 16 residues long.